This T cell receptor (beta chain) is drawn from a study of cytomegalovirus exposure and HLA in healthy donors. PCR used 60 Vbeta primers and 13 Jbeta primers. Produced via immunoSEQ multiplex PCR; TCRdb's table is partial and in-frame only. In the table there are 180,000 or so clones, 82% of which are singletons. Broader study findings: High specificity and sensitivity for cytomegalovirus status were reported for the classifier. Listed as cytomegalovirus-associated were roughly 180 TCR beta chains. Certain indistinguishable V segments, among them TRBV6-2 and TRBV6-3, were excluded.

Whereas donors were nominally healthy upon sampling, unrecorded immune exposures were probable. The V gene's germline CDR1 is LNHDA and CDR2 SQIVND (reference sequence). This CDR3 comprises 13 residues. Between the trimmed V and J ends, which lost 6 bases and 8 bases, there was a span of 13 bases. This clone was seen just once. Its antigen is still unknown. The chain employs TRBV19 and TRBJ1-4; D is unclear. The sequenced sample was PBMCs. The sequence derives from a boy younger than 10 in good health and CMV-seronegative. CDR3 sequence reads: CASRPGSGEKLFF. DNA for the CDR3: TGTGCCAGTAGGCCAGGAAGTGGGGAAAAACTGTTTTTT.